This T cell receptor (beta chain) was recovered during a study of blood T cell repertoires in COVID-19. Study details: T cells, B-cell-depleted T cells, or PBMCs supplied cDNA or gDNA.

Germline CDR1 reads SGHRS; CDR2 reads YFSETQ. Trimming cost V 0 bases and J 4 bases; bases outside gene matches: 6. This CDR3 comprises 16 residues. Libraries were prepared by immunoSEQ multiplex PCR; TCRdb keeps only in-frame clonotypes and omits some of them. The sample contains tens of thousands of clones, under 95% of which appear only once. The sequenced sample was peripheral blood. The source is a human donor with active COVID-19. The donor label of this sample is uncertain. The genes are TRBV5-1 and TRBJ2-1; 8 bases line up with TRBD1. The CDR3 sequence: CASSLVGDRLYNEQFF. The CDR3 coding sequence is TGCGCCAGCAGCTTGGTAGGGGACAGGCTTTACAATGAGCAGTTCTTC.